This T cell receptor beta chain was captured in a study of PD-L1 blockade in urothelial cancer. Generated by immunoSEQ multiplex PCR, the TCRdb table keeps only in-frame clones and is missing some. Of roughly 50,000 clones detected, around 86% appear once; the ten largest clones hold less than 20%. As to time point: pretreatment peripheral blood. Each individual provided 1 to 8 samples (taken pretreatment and on-treatment). V was cut by 0 bases and J by 6 bases, with 15 bases left in between. CDR3 size: 15 residues. Per the germline V gene, CDR1 is SGHRS and CDR2 is YFSETQ. The sequence came from a man aged 65 to 85 with urothelial cancer. The material sequenced was PBMCs, taken around atezolizumab (anti-PD-L1) treatment. This chain joins TRBV5-1 and TRBJ1-1, with a weak D call TRBD1 (5 bases). This CDR3 is CASSLEPLGVAEAFF. In DNA, the CDR3 is TGCGCCAGCAGCTTGGAGCCCCTAGGGGTGGCTGAAGCTTTCTTT.